This T cell receptor beta chain was captured by sequencing in a study of blood T cell repertoires in COVID-19. The table came from immunoSEQ multiplex PCR; TCRdb's copy has only in-frame clones and leaves some out. The sample includes tens of thousands of clones, around 67% seen only once; the top ten take around 21%. The sequence was obtained from a human donor in a cohort sampled during active or convalescent COVID-19. The sequenced material came from peripheral blood.

The CDR3 sequence: CASSLLPGGETQYF. CDR3 in DNA: TGTGCCAGCAGCTTACTTCCGGGAGGAGAGACCCAGTACTTC. V usage is TRBV7-2 and J usage is TRBJ2-5, with TRBD2 matching 7 bases. Looked up from germline, CDR1 is SGHTA and CDR2 is FQGNSA. V lost 2 bases to trimming and J lost 4 bases; unmatched junction nucleotides: 4. CDR3 length: 14 residues.